This TCR beta chain was profiled in a study of cytomegalovirus exposure and HLA in healthy donors. The PCR had 60 Vbeta and 13 Jbeta primers. The repertoire was sequenced with immunoSEQ multiplex PCR; TCRdb's copy has only in-frame clones and lacks some. The sample consists of roughly 160,000 clones, roughly 80% of them appearing once. The germline CDR1 and CDR2 sequences are SGHNT and YYREEE (reference sequence). The CDR3 sequence is 14 residues long. The trim removed 5 bases at V and 4 bases at J, leaving 5 bases unmatched. The sequence was collected from a man aged 30-40 years in good health and CMV-seronegative. Sequencing input: PBMCs. The chain joins TRBV5-4 to TRBJ2-5, with 10 bases aligning to TRBD1. The CDR3 nucleotides are TGTGCCAGCAGTCCAAGGACAGGGGGAGAGACCCAGTACTTC. Amino acid sequence: CASSPRTGGETQYF.